This paragraph reports one T cell receptor beta chain. Each formalin-fixed paraffin-embedded tumor block contributed three regions chosen by a grid layout. TCRdb's copy holds only in-frame clones and misses some; the assay was immunoSEQ multiplex PCR. The sample shows 6,000 or so clones, around 69% of them seen only once. The sample originates from a study of T cells and copy number aberrations in small-cell lung cancer. From germline, CDR1 is SGHRS and CDR2 YFSETQ. V was shortened by 0 bases and J by 2 bases, with 5 bases between the two germline ends. The CDR3 totals 13 residues. The V call is TRBV5-1, the J call TRBJ1-1; D remains unclear. This TCR derives from a man between 50 and 59 years old with small cell lung cancer. Material: tumor tissue. CDR3 protein: CASSLGRNTEAFF. CDR3 nucleotide sequence: TGCGCCAGCAGCTTGGGAAGAAACACTGAAGCTTTCTTT.